This T cell receptor (beta chain) was identified in a study of T-cell reconstitution after alpha-beta-depleted transplantation in children. This CDR3 has 15 residues. V was trimmed by 3 bases and J by 0 bases, leaving 9 bases between them. Using unique molecular identifiers, the investigators prepared the TCRbeta library. TCRdb used MiXCR to reprocess the PCR reads, holding one entry per CDR3 protein. Of 450,000 to 600,000 distinct CDR3 sequences in the sample, approximately 29% were seen once. This clonotype was detected only a few times. The source was PBMCs from the stem cell graft donor, collected from the stem cell graft. The chain combines TRBV12-3 or TRBV12-4 with TRBJ1-5; D remains ambiguous. The sequence came from a human donor who donated a stem cell graft to a child with aplastic anemia. CDR3 amino acids: CASSLFRNSNQPQHF. Written as DNA, the CDR3 is TGTGCCAGCAGTTTGTTCAGAAATAGCAATCAGCCCCAGCATTTT.